The 11 T cell receptor beta chains in this list originate from one sample, sequenced in a study of cytomegalovirus exposure and HLA in healthy donors. TCRdb's table, derived via immunoSEQ multiplex PCR, lists solely in-frame clones and lacks some. The sample contains 200,000 to 250,000 clones, 75% to 95% of which appear only once. What was sequenced was PBMCs. These TCRs come from a woman aged 18-29 years in good health and CMV-seronegative.

The chain links TRBV9 to TRBJ1-2, with unresolved D. Germline V gives CDR1 SGDLS, CDR2 YYNGEE. CDR3 size: 15 residues. Trimming removed 4 bases from V and 2 bases from J, with 15 bases in between. The CDR3 sequence is CASSPSPVVNYGYTF. In DNA form, the CDR3 reads TGTGCCAGCAGCCCTAGTCCCGTAGTAAACTATGGCTACACCTTC.

The CDR3 nucleotides read TGTGCCAGCACCCCGGCGAGGGACGAGCAGTACTTC. Amino acids: CASTPARDEQYF. The chain recombines TRBV28 with TRBJ2-7; tentatively, D is TRBD2 (5 bases). The length of the CDR3 is 12 residues. V was shortened by 7 bases and J by 5 bases, with 12 bases between the two germline ends. Germline CDR1 reads MDHEN; CDR2 reads SYDVKM.

Only one count was recorded for this clone. V is TRBV19 and J is TRBJ2-2, with TRBD1 matching 8 bases. Germline assignment: CDR1 LNHDA and CDR2 SQIVND (reference sequence). The V segment lost 4 bases and the J segment 8 bases; nucleotides outside the gene matches: 12. This CDR3 is built from 16 residues. The CDR3 region has the DNA TGTGCCAGTAGTACTAGGGGACAGGAAACCTGGGGGGAGCTGTTTTTT. The encoded protein is CASSTRGQETWGELFF. The entire variable domain, with the rest obtained from reference TRBV19 and TRBJ2-2, is as follows: DGGITQSPKYLFRKEGQNVTLSCEQNLNHDAMYWYRQDPGQGLRLIYYSQIVNDFQKGDIAEGYSVSREKKESFPLTVTSAQKNPTAFYLCASSTRGQETWGELFFGEGSRLTVL.

The V call is TRBV6-5, the J call TRBJ1-1, with 8 positions matching TRBD1. The CDR3 totals 14 residues. Germline CDR1 and CDR2: MNHEY and SVGAGI. Trimming cost V 5 bases and J 5 bases; bases outside gene matches: 7. CDR3 protein: CASSRTGSVTEAFF. The CDR3 DNA reads as TGTGCCAGCAGTCGGACAGGGTCGGTGACTGAAGCTTTCTTT.

The chain has TRBV18 and TRBJ2-6; D gene uncertain. This CDR3 spans 15 amino acids. V was clipped by 6 bases and J by 0 bases, with 9 bases between them. Germline V CDR1 and CDR2: KGHSH, LQKENI. CDR3 residues: CASSRPGSGANVLTF. CDR3 DNA sequence: TGTGCCAGCTCCCGACCGGGCTCTGGGGCCAACGTCCTGACTTTC.

The chain links TRBV5-1 to TRBJ2-7; 12 nucleotides match TRBD2. Trimming at V came to 3 bases and at J to 2 bases, leaving 6 bases not matched to a gene. Germline CDR1 is SGHRS and CDR2 is YFSETQ. The CDR3 covers 16 residues. The CDR3 DNA is TGCGCCAGCAGCTACCGGACTAGCGGGAAACCCTACGAGCAGTACTTC. Amino acid sequence: CASSYRTSGKPYEQYF.

This clone has a handful of counts. The gene calls are TRBV19 and TRBJ1-1; TRBD1 agrees at 9 bases. This CDR3 region has 15 residues. CDR1 LNHDA and CDR2 SQIVND come from the germline V gene (reference sequence). V gave up 6 bases and J gave up 6 bases; unmatched junction bases: 11. CDR3 DNA: TGTGCCAGTAGACGGGACAGGGACGTGATCTCTGAAGCTTTCTTT. Translation gives CASRRDRDVISEAFF.

The chain links TRBV7-9 to TRBJ1-4; TRBD1 agrees at 9 bases. V shed 5 bases, J shed 8 bases, and the junction held 9 bases outside the gene matches. The CDR3 contains 15 residues. Germline CDR1 is SEHNR and CDR2 is FQNEAQ (reference sequence). As DNA, the CDR3 is TGTGCCAGCAGCACGACAGGGGGAACGGGGGAAAAACTGTTTTTT. Amino acids: CASSTTGGTGEKLFF.

There are a few counts of this clone. J is TRBJ2-7 and V is TRBV19, with D possibly being TRBD1 (6 bases). V was trimmed by 3 bases and J by 6 bases, leaving 15 bases between them. The CDR3 totals 14 residues. Germline V CDR1 and CDR2: LNHDA, SQIVND (reference sequence). The CDR3 spells CASSIGRPGVEQYF. The CDR3 DNA follows: TGTGCCAGTAGTATTGGACGGCCAGGGGTCGAGCAGTACTTC.

The V gene is TRBV5-1, the J gene TRBJ2-1, with TRBD2 matching 9 bases. J gave up 5 bases and V 4 bases, and 7 bases lay outside the gene matches. This CDR3 has 15 residues. CDR1 and CDR2 from the germline V gene are SGHRS and YFSETQ. CDR3 sequence (DNA): TGCGCCAGCAGCGATCGGACTAGCGCAGACAATGAGCAGTTCTTC. Protein sequence: CASSDRTSADNEQFF.

The V gene is TRBV7-3, the J gene TRBJ2-7; D is unclear. The CDR3 runs 14 residues. The germline V gene has CDR1 SGHTA and CDR2 FQGTGA. Trimming removed 0 bases at V and 3 bases at J, with 9 bases between. CDR3 residues: CASSLTRNSYEQYF. CDR3 coding DNA: TGTGCCAGCAGCTTAACGAGGAATAGCTACGAGCAGTACTTC.